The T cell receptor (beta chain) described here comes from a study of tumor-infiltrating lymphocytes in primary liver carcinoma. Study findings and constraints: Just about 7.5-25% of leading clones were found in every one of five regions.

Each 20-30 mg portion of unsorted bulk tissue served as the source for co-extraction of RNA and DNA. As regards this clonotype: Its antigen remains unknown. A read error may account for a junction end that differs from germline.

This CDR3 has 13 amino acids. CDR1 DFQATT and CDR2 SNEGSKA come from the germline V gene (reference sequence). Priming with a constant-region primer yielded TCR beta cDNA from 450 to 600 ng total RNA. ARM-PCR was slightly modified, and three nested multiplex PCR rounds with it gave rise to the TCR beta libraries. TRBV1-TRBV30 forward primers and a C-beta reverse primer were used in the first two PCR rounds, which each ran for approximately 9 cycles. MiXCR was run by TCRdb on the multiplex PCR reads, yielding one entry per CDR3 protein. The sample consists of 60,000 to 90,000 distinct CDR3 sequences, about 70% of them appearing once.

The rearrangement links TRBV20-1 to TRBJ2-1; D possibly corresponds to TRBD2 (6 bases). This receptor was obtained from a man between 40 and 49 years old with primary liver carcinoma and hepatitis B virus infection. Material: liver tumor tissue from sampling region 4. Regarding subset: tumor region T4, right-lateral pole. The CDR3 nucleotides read TGCAGGGTAGGCCTAGCGACCTACATTGAGCAGTTCTTC. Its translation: CRVGLATYIEQFF.